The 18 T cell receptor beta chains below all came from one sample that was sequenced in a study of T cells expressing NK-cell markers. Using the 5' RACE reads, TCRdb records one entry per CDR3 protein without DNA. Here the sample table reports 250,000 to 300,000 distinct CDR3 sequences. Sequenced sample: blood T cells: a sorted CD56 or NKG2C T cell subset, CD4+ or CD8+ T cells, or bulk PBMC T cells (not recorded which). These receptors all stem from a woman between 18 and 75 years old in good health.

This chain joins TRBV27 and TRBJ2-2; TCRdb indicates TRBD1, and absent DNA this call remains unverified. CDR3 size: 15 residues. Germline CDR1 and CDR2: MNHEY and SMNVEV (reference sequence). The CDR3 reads CASRRTGGNTGELFF.

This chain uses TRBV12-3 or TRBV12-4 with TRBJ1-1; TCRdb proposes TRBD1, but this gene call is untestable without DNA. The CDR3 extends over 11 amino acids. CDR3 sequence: CASSLSRGAFF.

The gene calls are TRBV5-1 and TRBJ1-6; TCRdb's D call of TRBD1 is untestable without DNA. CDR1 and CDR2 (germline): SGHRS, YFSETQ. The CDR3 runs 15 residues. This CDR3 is CASSLALQGGSPLHF.

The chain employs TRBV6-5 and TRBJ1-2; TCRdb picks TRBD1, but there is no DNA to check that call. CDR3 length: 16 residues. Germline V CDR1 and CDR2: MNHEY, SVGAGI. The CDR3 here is CASSWDRMGRVYGYTF.

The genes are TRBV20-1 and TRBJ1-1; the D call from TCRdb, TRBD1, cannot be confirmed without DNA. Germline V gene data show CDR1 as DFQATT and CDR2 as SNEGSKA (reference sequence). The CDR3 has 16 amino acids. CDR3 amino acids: CSASETGVGLNTEAFF.

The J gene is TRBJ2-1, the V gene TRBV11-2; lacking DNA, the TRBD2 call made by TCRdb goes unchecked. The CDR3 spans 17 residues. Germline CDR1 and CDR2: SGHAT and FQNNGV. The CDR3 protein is CASSLDRSSGAYNEQFF.

The CDR3 reads CASSPGDGGELFF. V usage is TRBV5-1 and J usage is TRBJ2-2; TCRdb gives TRBD1 as the D gene, but with no DNA this cannot be confirmed. The CDR3 is 13 residues long. Germline-derived CDR1 and CDR2 are SGHRS and YFSETQ.

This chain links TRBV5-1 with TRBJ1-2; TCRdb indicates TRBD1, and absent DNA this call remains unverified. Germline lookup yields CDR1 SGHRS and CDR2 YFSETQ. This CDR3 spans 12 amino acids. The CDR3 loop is CASSLDGNENTF.

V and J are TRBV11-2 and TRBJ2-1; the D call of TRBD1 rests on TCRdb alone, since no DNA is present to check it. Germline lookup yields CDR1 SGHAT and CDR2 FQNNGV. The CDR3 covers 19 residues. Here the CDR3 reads CASSAPPGQGIMTYNEQFF.

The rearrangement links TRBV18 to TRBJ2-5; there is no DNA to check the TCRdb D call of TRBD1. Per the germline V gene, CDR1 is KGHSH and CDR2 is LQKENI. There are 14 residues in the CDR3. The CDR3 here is CASSVDRKQETQYF.

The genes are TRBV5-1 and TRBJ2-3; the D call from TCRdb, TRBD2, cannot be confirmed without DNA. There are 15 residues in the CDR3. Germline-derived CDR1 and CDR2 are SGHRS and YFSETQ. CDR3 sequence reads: CASSLERRGKDTQYF.

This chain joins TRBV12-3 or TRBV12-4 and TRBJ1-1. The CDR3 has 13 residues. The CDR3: CASQQPGLNEAFF.

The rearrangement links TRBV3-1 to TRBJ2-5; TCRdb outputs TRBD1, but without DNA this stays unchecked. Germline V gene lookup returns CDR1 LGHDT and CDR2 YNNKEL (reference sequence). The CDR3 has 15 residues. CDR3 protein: CASSLVGGPQETQYF.

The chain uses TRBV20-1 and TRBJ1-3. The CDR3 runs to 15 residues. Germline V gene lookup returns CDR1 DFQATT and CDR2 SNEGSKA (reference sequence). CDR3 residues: CSARDYRTSGNTIYF.

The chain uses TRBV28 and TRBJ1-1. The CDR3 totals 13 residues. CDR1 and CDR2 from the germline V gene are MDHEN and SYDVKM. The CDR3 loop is CASGRGGGTEAFF.

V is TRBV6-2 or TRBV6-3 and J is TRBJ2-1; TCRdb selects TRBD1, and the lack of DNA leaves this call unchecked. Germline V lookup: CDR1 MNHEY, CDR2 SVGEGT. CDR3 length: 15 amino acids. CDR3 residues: CASSYAGARGTEQFF.

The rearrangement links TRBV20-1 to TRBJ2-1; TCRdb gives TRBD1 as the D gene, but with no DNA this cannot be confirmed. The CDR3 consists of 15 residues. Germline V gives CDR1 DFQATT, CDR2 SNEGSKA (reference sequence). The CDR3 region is CSARGTSDFYNEQFF.

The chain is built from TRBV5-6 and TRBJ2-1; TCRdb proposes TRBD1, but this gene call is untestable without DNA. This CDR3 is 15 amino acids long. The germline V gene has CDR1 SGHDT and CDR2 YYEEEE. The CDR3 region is CASRSDGGARNEQFF.